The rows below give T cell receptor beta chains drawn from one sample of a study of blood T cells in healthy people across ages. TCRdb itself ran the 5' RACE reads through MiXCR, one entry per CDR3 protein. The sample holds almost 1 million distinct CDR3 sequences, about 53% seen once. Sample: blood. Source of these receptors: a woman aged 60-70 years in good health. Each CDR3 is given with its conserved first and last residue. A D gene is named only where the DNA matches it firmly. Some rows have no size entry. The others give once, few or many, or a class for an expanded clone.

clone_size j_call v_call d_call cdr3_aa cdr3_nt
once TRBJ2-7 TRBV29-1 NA CSVEIGAGYEQYF TGCAGCGTTGAAATAGGGGCCGGCTACGAGCAGTACTTC
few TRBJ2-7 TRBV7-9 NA CASSLRTLYEQYF TGTGCCAGCAGCCTCCGGACCCTCTACGAGCAGTACTTC
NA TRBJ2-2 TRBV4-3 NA CASSQNGPAVRGELFF TGCGCCAGCAGCCAAAATGGGCCCGCGGTTCGCGGGGAGCTGTTTTTT
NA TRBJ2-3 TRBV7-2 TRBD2 CASRLAGVSSDTQYF TGTGCCAGCAGACTAGCGGGAGTAAGTTCAGATACGCAGTATTTT
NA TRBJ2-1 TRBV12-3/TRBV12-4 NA CASSFGVSSYKEQFF TGTGCCAGCAGTTTTGGGGTTAGCTCCTACAAGGAGCAGTTCTTC
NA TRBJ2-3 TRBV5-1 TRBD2 CASKEGVAGGPNTQYF TGCGCCAGCAAGGAGGGCGTGGCGGGAGGGCCAAATACGCAGTATTTT
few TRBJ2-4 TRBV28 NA CASSFRQVEIQYF TGTGCCAGCAGTTTCCGACAGGTGGAGATTCAGTACTTC
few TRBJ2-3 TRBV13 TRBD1 CASSWTGTGDTDTQYF TGTGCCAGCAGCTGGACCGGGACAGGGGACACAGATACGCAGTATTTT
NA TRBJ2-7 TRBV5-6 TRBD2 CASSIAGHNEQYF TGTGCCAGCAGCATAGCGGGACACAACGAGCAGTACTTC
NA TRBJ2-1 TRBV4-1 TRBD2 CASSQDRVEGLSYNEQFF TGCGCCAGCAGCCAAGATAGGGTGGAGGGACTATCATACAATGAGCAGTTCTTC
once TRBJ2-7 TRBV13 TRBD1 CASSAAGTGHYEQYF TGTGCCAGCAGCGCCGCCGGGACAGGGCACTACGAGCAGTACTTC
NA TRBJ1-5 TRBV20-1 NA CSAAGLRNQPQHF TGCAGTGCTGCGGGACTGCGGAATCAGCCCCAGCATTTT
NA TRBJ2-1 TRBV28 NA CASKVSVGRVFNEQFF TGTGCCAGCAAGGTCTCTGTCGGGCGGGTTTTCAATGAGCAGTTCTTC
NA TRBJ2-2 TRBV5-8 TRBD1 CASSLVGQGPTGELFF TGTGCCAGCAGCCTAGTAGGACAGGGGCCCACCGGGGAGCTGTTTTTT
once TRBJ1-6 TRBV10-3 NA CAISESGRRGIGSPLHF TGTGCCATCAGTGAGTCAGGAAGAAGGGGCATAGGATCACCCCTCCACTTT
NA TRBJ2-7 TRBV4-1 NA CASSQVGECEQYF TGCGCCAGCAGCCAAGTCGGAGAATGCGAGCAGTACTTC
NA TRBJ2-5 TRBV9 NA CASSAPAGRETQYF TGTGCCAGCAGCGCACCCGCGGGTCGGGAGACCCAGTACTTC
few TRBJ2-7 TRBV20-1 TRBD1 CSAQVSQGDYEQYF TGCAGTGCTCAGGTATCGCAGGGGGACTACGAGCAGTACTTC
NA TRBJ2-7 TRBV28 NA CASNPKGLVPYEQYF TGTGCCAGCAACCCTAAGGGGCTAGTCCCCTACGAGCAGTACTTC
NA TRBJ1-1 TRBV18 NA CETRAGANTEAFF TGCGAAACCAGAGCCGGGGCGAACACTGAAGCTTTCTTT
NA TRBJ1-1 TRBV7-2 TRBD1 CASRQTATGGNTEAFF TGTGCCAGCAGACAGACCGCGACAGGGGGGAACACTGAAGCTTTCTTT